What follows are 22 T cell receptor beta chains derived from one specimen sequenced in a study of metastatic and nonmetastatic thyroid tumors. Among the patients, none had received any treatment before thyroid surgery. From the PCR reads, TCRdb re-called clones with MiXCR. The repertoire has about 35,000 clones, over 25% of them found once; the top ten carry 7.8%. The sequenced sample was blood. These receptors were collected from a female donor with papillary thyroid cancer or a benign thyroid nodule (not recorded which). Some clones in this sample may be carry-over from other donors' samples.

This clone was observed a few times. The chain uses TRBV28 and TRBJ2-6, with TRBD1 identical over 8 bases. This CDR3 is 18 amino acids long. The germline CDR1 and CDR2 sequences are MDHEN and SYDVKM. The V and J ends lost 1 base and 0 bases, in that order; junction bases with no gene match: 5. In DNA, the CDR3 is TGTGCCAGCAGTTTATCTTGGACAGGGCACTCTGGGGCCAACGTCCTGACTTTC. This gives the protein CASSLSWTGHSGANVLTF.

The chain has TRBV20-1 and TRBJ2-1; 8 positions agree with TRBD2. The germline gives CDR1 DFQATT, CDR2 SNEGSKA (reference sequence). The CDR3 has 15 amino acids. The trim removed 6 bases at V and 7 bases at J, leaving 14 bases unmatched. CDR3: CSASSEWGGGNEQFF. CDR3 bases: TGCAGTGCCAGCAGTGAATGGGGCGGGGGGAATGAGCAGTTCTTC.

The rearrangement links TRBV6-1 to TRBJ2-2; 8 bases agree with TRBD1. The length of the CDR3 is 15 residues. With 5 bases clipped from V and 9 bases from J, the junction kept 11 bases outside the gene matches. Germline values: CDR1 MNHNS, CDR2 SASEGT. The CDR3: CASSPLTGESWELFF. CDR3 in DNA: TGTGCCAGCAGTCCGCTGACAGGGGAGTCCTGGGAGCTGTTTTTT.

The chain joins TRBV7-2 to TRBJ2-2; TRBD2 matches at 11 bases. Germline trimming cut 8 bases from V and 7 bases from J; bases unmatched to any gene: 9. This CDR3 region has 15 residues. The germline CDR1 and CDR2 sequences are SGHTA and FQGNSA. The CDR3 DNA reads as TGTGCCAGCCGGATAGCGGGGGGGCCGGTCGGGGAGCTGTTTTTT. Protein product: CASRIAGGPVGELFF. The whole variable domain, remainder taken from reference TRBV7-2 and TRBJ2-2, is GAGVSQSPSNKVTEKGKDVELRCDPISGHTALYWYRQSLGQGLEFLIYFQGNSAPDKSGLPSDRFSAERTGGSVSTLTIQRTQQEDSAVYLCASRIAGGPVGELFFGEGSRLTVL.

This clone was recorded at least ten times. CDR3 loop: CASTDSYEQYF. DNA of the CDR3: TGTGCCAGCACCGACTCCTACGAGCAGTACTTC. The chain combines TRBV27 with TRBJ2-7; D is uncertain. V lost 7 bases and J 0 bases, leaving 4 bases between the germline ends. Germline V gives CDR1 MNHEY, CDR2 SMNVEV (reference sequence). The CDR3 loop spans 11 amino acids.

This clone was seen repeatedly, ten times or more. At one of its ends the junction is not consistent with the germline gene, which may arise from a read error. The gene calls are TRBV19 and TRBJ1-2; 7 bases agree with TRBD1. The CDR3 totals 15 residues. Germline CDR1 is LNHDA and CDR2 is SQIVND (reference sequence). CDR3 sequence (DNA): TGTACCAGTAGTAAAGGGACAGACCACCTCTATGGCTACACCTTC. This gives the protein CTSSKGTDHLYGYTF.

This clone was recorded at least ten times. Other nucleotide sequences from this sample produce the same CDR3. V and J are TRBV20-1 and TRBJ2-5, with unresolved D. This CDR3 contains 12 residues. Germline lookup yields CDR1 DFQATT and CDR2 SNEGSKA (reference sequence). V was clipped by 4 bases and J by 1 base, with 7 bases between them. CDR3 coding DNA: TGCAGTGCTAAACGGAGCCAAGAGACCCAGTACTTC. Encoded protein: CSAKRSQETQYF.

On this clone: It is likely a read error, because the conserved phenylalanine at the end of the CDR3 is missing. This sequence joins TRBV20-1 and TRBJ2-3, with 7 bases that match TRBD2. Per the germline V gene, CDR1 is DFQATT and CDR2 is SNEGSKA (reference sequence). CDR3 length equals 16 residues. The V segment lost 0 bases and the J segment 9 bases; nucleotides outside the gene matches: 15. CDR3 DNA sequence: TGCAGTGCTAGAGAATTGGCGGCTAGCGGAACGGGGACGCAGTATTGT. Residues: CSARELAASGTGTQYC.

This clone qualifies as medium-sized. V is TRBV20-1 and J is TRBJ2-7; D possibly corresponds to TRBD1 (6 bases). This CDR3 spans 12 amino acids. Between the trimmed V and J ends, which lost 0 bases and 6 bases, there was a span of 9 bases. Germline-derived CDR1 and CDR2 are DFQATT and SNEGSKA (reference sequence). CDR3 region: CSARDIRGEQYF. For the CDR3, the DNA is TGCAGTGCTAGAGATATCAGGGGCGAGCAGTACTTC.

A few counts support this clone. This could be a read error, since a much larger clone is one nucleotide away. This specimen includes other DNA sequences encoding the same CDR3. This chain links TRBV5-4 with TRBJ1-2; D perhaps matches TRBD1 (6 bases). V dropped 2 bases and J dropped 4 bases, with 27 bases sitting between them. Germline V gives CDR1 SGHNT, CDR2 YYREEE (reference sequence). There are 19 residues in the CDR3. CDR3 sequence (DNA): TGTGCCAGCAGCTTACGCGGGGGGGCCCCGCCCGGTACAGCCTATGGCTACACCTTC. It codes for CASSLRGGAPPGTAYGYTF.

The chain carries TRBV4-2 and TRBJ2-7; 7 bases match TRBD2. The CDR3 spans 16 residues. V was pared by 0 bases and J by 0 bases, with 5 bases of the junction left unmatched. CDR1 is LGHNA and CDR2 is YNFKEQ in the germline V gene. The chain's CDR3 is CASSQDGAGSSYEQYF. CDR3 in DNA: TGTGCCAGCAGCCAAGATGGAGCGGGGAGCTCCTACGAGCAGTACTTC.

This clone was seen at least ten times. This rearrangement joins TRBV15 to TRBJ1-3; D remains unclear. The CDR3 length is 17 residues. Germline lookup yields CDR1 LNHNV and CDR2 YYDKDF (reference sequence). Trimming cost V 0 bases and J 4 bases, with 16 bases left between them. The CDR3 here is CATSRDMVQGRGNTIYF. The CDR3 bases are TGTGCCACCAGCAGAGATATGGTCCAAGGACGGGGAAACACCATATATTTT.

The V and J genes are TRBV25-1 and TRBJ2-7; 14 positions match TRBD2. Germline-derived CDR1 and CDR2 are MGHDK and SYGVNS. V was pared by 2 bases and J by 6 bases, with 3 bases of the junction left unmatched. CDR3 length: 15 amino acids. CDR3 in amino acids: CASSEAGLAGGEQYF. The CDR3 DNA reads TGTGCCAGCAGTGAAGCCGGACTAGCGGGAGGCGAGCAGTACTTC.

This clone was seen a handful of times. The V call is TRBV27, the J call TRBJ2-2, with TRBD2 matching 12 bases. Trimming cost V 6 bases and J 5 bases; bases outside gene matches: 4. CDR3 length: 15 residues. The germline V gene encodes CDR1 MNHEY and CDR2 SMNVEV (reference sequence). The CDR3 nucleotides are TGTGCCAGCAGCCCCGGGACTAGCGGGACCGGGGAGCTGTTTTTT. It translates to CASSPGTSGTGELFF.

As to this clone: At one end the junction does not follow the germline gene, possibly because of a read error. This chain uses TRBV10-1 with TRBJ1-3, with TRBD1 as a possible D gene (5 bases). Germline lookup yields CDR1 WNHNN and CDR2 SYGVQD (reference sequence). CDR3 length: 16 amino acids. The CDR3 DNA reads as TGCGCCAGCCCTTATGTGGGGGTCGACTCTGGAAACACCATAGATTTT. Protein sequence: CASPYVGVDSGNTIDF.

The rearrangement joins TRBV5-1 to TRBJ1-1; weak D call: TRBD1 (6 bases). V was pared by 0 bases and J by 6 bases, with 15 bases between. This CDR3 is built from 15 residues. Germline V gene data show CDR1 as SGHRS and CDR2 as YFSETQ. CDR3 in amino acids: CASSLGYRVQSEAFF. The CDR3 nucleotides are TGCGCCAGCAGCTTGGGTTACAGGGTGCAGTCTGAAGCTTTCTTT.

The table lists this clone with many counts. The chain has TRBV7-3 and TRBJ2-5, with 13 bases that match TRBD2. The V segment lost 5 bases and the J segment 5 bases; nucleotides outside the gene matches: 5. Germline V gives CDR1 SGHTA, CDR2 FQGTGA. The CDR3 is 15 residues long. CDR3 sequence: CASSRLAGGLETQYF. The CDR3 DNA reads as TGTGCCAGCAGCCGACTAGCGGGGGGCCTGGAGACCCAGTACTTC.

The CDR3 DNA follows: TGTGCCAGCAGTAAGGACAGGGAGTACGAGCAGTACTTC. It specifies CASSKDREYEQYF. This sequence joins TRBV2 and TRBJ2-7; TRBD1 aligns across 8 bases. V lost 5 bases, J lost 4 bases, and 4 bases stayed unmatched. The CDR3 consists of 13 residues. Germline V gene lookup returns CDR1 SNHLY and CDR2 FYNNEI.

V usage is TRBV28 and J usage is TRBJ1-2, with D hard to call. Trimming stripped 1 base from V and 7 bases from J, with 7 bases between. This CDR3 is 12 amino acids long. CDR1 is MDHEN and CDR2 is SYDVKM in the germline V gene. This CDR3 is CASSLFKCGYTF. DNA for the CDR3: TGTGCCAGCAGTTTATTTAAGTGTGGCTACACCTTC.

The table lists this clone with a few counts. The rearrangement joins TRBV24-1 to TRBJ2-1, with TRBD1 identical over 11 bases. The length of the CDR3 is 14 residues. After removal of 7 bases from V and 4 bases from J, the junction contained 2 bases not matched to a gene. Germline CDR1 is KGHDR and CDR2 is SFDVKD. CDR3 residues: CATRGTGGYNEQFF. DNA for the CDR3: TGTGCCACCAGGGGGACAGGGGGATACAATGAGCAGTTCTTC.

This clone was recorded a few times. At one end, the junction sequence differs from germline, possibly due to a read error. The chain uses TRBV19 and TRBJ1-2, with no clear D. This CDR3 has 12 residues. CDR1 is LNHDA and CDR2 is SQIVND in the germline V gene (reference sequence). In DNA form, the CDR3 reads TGTGCCAACAGAGGGCAGAACTATGGCTACGCCTTC. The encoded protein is CANRGQNYGYAF.

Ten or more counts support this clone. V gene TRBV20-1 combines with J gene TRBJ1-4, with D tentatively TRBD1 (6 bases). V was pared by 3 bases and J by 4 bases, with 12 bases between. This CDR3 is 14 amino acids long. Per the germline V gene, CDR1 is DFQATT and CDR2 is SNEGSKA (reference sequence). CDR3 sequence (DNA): TGCAGTGCTAGGATGGGGGCCCATAATGAAAAACTGTTTTTT. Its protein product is CSARMGAHNEKLFF.